This paragraph reports one T cell receptor (beta chain). The antigen remains unidentified. The primer mix had 60 Vbeta and 13 Jbeta primers. Clones were read by immunoSEQ multiplex PCR, and TCRdb kept only the in-frame ones, dropping some. The profile shows fewer than 250,000 clones, about 87% of them singletons. These data come from a study of cytomegalovirus exposure and HLA in healthy donors. General study findings and limits: In an earlier analysis, about 87% or about 30%: the productive usage of most TCR beta V segments. In the analysis, some V segments, TRBV6-2 and TRBV6-3 included, were excluded as indistinguishable. According to the study, roughly 160 TCR beta chains were cytomegalovirus-associated.

V dropped 0 bases and J dropped 0 bases, with 6 bases sitting between them. CDR1 is MNHEY and CDR2 is SVGAGI in the germline V gene. The CDR3 is 15 residues long. The chain is built from TRBV6-5 and TRBJ2-4; no firm D call. The sequenced sample was PBMCs. The clonotype comes from a woman aged 18-29 years in good health and CMV-seronegative. CDR3 DNA: TGTGCCAGCAGTTACTCAGCAAAAGCCAAAAACATTCAGTACTTC. Translated, it gives CASSYSAKAKNIQYF.